The clone carrying this T cell receptor (beta chain) turned up a few times. This record comes from a study of beta chain features in type 1 diabetes. Losses at the gene ends were 5 bases for V and 3 bases for J; bases not matched to a gene: 6. CDR1 is MDHEN, CDR2 SYDVKM, per germline. The CDR3 extends over 15 amino acids. Expressed TCRB transcripts got sequenced, as all isolated RNA was reverse transcribed. Clones were read by immunoSEQ multiplex PCR, and TCRdb kept only the in-frame ones, dropping some. The repertoire includes over 300,000 clones, 7.5% to 9% of them detected once, and around 0.44% sits in the top ten.

Sample: central memory CD4+ T cells from blood. The chain links TRBV28 to TRBJ2-2, with 7 positions matching TRBD1. This sequence originates from a woman younger than 30 in good health. Written as DNA, the CDR3 is TGTGCCAGCAGTCCGTCGGGACAGTACACCGGGGAGCTGTTTTTT. As protein: CASSPSGQYTGELFF. Variable domain in full (rest from reference TRBV28 and TRBJ2-2): DVKVTQSSRYLVKRTGEKVFLECVQDMDHENMFWYRQDPGLGLRLIYFSYDVKMKEKGDIPEGYSVSREKKERFSLILESASTNQTSMYLCASSPSGQYTGELFFGEGSRLTVL.